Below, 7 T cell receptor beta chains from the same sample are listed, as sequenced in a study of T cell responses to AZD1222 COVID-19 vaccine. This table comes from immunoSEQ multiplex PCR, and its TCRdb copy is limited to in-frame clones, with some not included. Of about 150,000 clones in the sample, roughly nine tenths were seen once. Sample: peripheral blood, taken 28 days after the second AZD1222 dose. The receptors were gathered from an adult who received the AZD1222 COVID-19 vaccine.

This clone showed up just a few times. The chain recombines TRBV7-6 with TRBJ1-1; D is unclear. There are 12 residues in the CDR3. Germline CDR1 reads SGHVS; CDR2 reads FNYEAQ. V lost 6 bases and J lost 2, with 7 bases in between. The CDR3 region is CASRGPNTEAFF. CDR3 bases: TGTGCCAGCAGAGGTCCAAACACTGAAGCTTTCTTT.

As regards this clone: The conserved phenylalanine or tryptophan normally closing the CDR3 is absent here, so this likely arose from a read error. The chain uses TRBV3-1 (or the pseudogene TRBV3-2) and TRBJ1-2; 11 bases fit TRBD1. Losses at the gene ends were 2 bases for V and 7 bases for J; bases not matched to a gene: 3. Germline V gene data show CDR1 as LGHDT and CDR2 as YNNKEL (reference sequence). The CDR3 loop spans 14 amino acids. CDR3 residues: CASSQRTGGGGYTL. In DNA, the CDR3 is TGTGCCAGCAGCCAACGGACAGGGGGCGGTGGCTACACCCTC.

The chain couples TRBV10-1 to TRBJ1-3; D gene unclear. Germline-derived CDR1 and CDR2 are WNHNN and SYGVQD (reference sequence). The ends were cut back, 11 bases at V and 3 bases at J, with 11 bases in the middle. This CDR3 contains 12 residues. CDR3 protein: CAVSPHGNTIYF. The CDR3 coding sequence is TGCGCCGTAAGCCCACATGGAAACACCATATATTTT.

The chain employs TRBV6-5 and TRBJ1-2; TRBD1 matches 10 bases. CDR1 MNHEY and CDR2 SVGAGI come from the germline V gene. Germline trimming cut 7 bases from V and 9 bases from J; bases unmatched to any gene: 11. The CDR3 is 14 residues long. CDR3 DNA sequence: TGTGCCAGCACAGCGCAGGGACAGGGGTCGAGCTACACCTTC. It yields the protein CASTAQGQGSSYTF.

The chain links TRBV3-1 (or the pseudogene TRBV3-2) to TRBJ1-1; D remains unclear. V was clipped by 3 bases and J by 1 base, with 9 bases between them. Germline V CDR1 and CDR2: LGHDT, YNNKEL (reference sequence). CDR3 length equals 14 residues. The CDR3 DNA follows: TGTGCCAGCAGCCATAGTCAAACGAACACTGAAGCTTTCTTT. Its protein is CASSHSQTNTEAFF.

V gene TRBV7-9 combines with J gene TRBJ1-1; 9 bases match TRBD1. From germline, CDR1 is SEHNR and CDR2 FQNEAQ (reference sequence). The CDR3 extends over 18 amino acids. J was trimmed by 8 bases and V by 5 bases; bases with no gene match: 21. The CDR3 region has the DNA TGTGCCAGCAGCACGCCGGGAGAGGGGGACAGGGCCTCCACGGAAGCTTTCTTT. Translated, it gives CASSTPGEGDRASTEAFF.

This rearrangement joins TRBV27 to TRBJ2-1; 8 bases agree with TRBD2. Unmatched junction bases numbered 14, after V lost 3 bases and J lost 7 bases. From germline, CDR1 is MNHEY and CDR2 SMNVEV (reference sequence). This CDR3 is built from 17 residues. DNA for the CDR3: TGTGCCAGCAGTTTTATGGCGGGGGGCGCCTTGGAGAATGAGCAGTTCTTC. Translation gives CASSFMAGGALENEQFF.